Listed below are T cell receptor beta chains from one sample, sequenced in a study of siplizumab effects on memory and regulatory T cells. Generated by immunoSEQ multiplex PCR, the TCRdb table keeps only in-frame clones and is missing some. The top ten clones hold roughly 1.8% of a sample with about 120,000 clones, approximately 94% of them seen once. The sample consisted of non-Treg CD4+ T cells sorted from blood. Receptor source: a human donor in good health. Both conserved end residues are part of each CDR3. D genes are given only for firm matches. For some rows the clone size is stated as once, few or many, or as a class when expanded; others skip it.

V	size	D	J	DNA	CDR3
TRBV4-2	once	-	TRBJ1-2	TGTGCCAGCAGCCAAGATTTTGGCAGGTACGACTATGGCTACACCTTC	CASSQDFGRYDYGYTF
TRBV15	-	-	TRBJ1-6	TGTGCCACCAGCAGTAGACAGAACAATTCACCCCTCCACTTT	CATSSRQNNSPLHF
TRBV4-2	-	TRBD2	TRBJ2-3	TGTGCCAGCAGCCAAGAAGGGAGTTCGGCGGGAGGGTCAGATACGCAGTATTTT	CASSQEGSSAGGSDTQYF
TRBV6-1	once	TRBD2	TRBJ2-7	TGTGCCACACTAGCGGCCTACGAGCAGTACTTC	CATLAAYEQYF
TRBV7-8	-	-	TRBJ2-7	TGTGCCAGCAGCGCGAGAGGCGAGCAGTACTTC	CASSARGEQYF
TRBV20-1	-	TRBD1	TRBJ1-2	TGCAGTGCTAGGGGACAGTATGGCTACACCTTC	CSARGQYGYTF
TRBV6-5	-	TRBD1	TRBJ2-2	TGTGCCAGCAGCTCCGGGACAGGGGCCACCGGGGAGCTGTTTTTT	CASSSGTGATGELFF
TRBV7-6	-	-	TRBJ2-3	TGTGCCAGCAGCCCGCCCTCAGATACGCAGTATTTT	CASSPPSDTQYF
TRBV18	-	TRBD1	TRBJ1-4	TGTGCCAGCTCACCACCGTGGCAGGGGGAAGCAAAACTGTTTTTT	CASSPPWQGEAKLFF
TRBV7-2	-	TRBD1	TRBJ2-3	TGTGCCAGCAGCTTATACAGGGGGACAGATACGCAGTATTTT	CASSLYRGTDTQYF
TRBV29-1	-	-	TRBJ2-7	TGCAGCGTTGATAAAGACTACGAGCAGTACTTC	CSVDKDYEQYF
TRBV6-5	-	-	TRBJ2-5	TGTGCCAGCAGTTACTCAGACCGTTGGAAAGGGACCCAGTACTTC	CASSYSDRWKGTQYF
TRBV5-1	-	-	TRBJ1-2	TGCGCCAGCAGTGAGGCGCGGAGCTATGGCTACACCTTC	CASSEARSYGYTF
TRBV15	-	-	TRBJ1-4	TGTGCCACCAGGAGAGCGCAGGGAGATGAAAAACTGTTTTTT	CATRRAQGDEKLFF
TRBV7-9	once	TRBD1	TRBJ2-2	TGTGCCAGCAGTGACGGACAGGGGAACACCGGGGAGCTGTTTTTT	CASSDGQGNTGELFF
TRBV6-4	once	-	TRBJ1-6	TGTGCCAGCAGTGACTCCAATAATTCACCCCTCCACTTT	CASSDSNNSPLHF
TRBV6-1	once	-	TRBJ1-1	TGTGCCAGCAGGGAGATTGTTGGCACTGAAGCTTTCTTT	CASREIVGTEAFF
TRBV11-2	-	TRBD1	TRBJ2-2	TGTGCCAGCAGCTCATACAGGGGGGCGAACACCGGGGAGCTGTTTTTT	CASSSYRGANTGELFF
TRBV18	-	TRBD1	TRBJ2-2	TGTGCCAGCTCACCACCGGGACAGGGTAACACCGGGGAGCTGTTTTTT	CASSPPGQGNTGELFF
TRBV2	-	-	TRBJ1-1	TGTGCCAGCAAGGGGCAGCTTACGATGAACACTGAAGCTTTCTTT	CASKGQLTMNTEAFF
TRBV19	-	TRBD1	TRBJ2-7	TGTGCCAGTAGTATTAGACAGGGGTCTACCTACGAGCAGTACTTC	CASSIRQGSTYEQYF
TRBV7-9	once	-	TRBJ2-2	TGTGCCAGCAGCTTTCTCAGGGGGGTCACCGGGGAGCTGTTTTTT	CASSFLRGVTGELFF
TRBV6-1	-	TRBD1	TRBJ1-6	TGTGCCACCTCAGGGGGCTCCTATAATTCACCCCTCCACTTT	CATSGGSYNSPLHF
TRBV7-6	-	-	TRBJ2-2	TGTGCCAGCAGCTTAACTCGGGCCAACACCGGGGAGCTGTTTTTT	CASSLTRANTGELFF
TRBV2	-	-	TRBJ2-1	TGTGCCAGCCACCGGGACTCCCCGGACAATGAGCAGTTCTTC	CASHRDSPDNEQFF
TRBV5-4	-	-	TRBJ1-6	TGTGCCAGCAGCTTCGGAGGGCAGCTTAATTCACCCCTCCACTTT	CASSFGGQLNSPLHF
TRBV19	once	-	TRBJ2-3	TGTGCCAGTAGCCTCGGGCAGACAGATACGCAGTATTTT	CASSLGQTDTQYF
TRBV5-1	once	TRBD2	TRBJ2-2	TGCGCCAGCAGGGGTAGCGGGGGGCCGGTGACCGGGGAGCTGTTTTTT	CASRGSGGPVTGELFF
TRBV19	-	-	TRBJ2-1	TGTGCCAGTAGTATAGCGGGGTTTAAGTACAATGAGCAGTTCTTC	CASSIAGFKYNEQFF